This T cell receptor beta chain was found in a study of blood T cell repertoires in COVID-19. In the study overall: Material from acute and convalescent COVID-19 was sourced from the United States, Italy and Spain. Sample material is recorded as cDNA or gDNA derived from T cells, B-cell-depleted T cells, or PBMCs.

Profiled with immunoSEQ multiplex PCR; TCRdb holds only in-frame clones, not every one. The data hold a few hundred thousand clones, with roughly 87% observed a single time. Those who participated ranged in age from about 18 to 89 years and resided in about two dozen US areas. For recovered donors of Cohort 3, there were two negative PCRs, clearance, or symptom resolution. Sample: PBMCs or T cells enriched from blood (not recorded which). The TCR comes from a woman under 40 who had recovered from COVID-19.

Here the CDR3 DNA reads TGTGCCAGCAGTTCCCATGCGGAGGGGGCAGTTGAAGCTTTCTTT. Translated: CASSSHAEGAVEAFF. V usage is TRBV28 and J usage is TRBJ1-1; TRBD1 agrees at 7 bases. The CDR3 extends over 15 amino acids. Germline values: CDR1 MDHEN, CDR2 SYDVKM. Unmatched junction bases numbered 12, after V lost 4 bases and J lost 7 bases.